This T cell receptor (beta chain) was retrieved from a study of blood T cell repertoires in COVID-19. For the study at large: Researchers got acute and convalescent COVID-19 samples from the United States, Italy and Spain. T cells, B-cell-depleted T cells, or PBMCs provided the cDNA or gDNA that served as material.

As originally analysed: For nucleated cells, counts were estimated from reference gene primer amplification. Some clones are missing from TCRdb's copy, which holds only in-frame ones; the method was immunoSEQ multiplex PCR. The V and J calls and the clone size are those of that table, but D and trimming were determined from the DNA. The sample consists of over 600,000 clones, 80% to 90% of them appearing once. Germline loops: CDR1 SGHTA, CDR2 FQGNSA. This CDR3 contains 14 residues. V lost 5 bases and J lost 1, with 11 bases in between. The sample taken for sequencing was peripheral blood. The chain uses TRBV7-2 and TRBJ1-1, with D hard to call. The TCR comes from a woman under 30 with acute or convalescent COVID-19. The CDR3 coding sequence is TGTGCCAGCAGCCCCCAGGTGGGGAACACTGAAGCTTTCTTT. It specifies CASSPQVGNTEAFF. Looking up the rest from reference TRBV7-2 and TRBJ1-1 gives the full variable domain: GAGVSQSPSNKVTEKGKDVELRCDPISGHTALYWYRQSLGQGLEFLIYFQGNSAPDKSGLPSDRFSAERTGGSVSTLTIQRTQQEDSAVYLCASSPQVGNTEAFFGQGTRLTVV.